The subject of this entry is one T cell receptor beta chain. The table came from immunoSEQ multiplex PCR; TCRdb's copy has only in-frame clones and leaves some out. Among tens of thousands of clones listed, roughly 84% were seen once. These data belong to a study of T cell responses to AZD1222 COVID-19 vaccine. Sample: peripheral blood, taken on day 0 of AZD1222 vaccination. The TCR originated in an adult in good health.

CDR3 nucleotides: TGTGCCAGCAGCCCACAGGGCTCCTATAATTCACCCCTCCACTTT. Its translation: CASSPQGSYNSPLHF. The V and J genes are TRBV6-2 or TRBV6-3 and TRBJ1-6, with D tentatively TRBD1 (6 bases). Germline-derived CDR1 and CDR2 are MNHEY and SVGEGT. Trimming cost V 6 bases and J 0 bases, with 9 bases left between them. The CDR3 covers 15 residues.